Following are 10 T cell receptor beta chains from one sample sequenced in a study of response to subunit inactivated influenza vaccine. TCRdb analysed the RT-PCR reads with MiXCR anew, one entry per CDR3 protein. The data hold hundreds of thousands of distinct CDR3 sequences, with more than 15% observed a single time. This material consisted of PBMCs from blood, taken roughly 13 days after vaccination. Receptors originate from a man in his forties or fifties who received an inactivated influenza vaccine.

In this sample, this clonotype turned up a few times. The chain combines TRBV5-1 with TRBJ2-7; the D is unclear. The CDR3 runs to 14 residues. The germline V and J ends were trimmed by 3 bases and 2 bases, with 12 bases remaining between them. Germline CDR1 reads SGHRS; CDR2 reads YFSETQ. CDR3 region: CASSYAAGTYEQYF. For the CDR3, the DNA is TGCGCCAGCAGCTACGCCGCCGGCACCTACGAGCAGTACTTC. Together with reference TRBV5-1 and TRBJ2-7, the CDR3 gives the full variable domain: KAGVTQTPRYLIKTRGQQVTLSCSPISGHRSVSWYQQTPGQGLQFLFEYFSETQRNKGNFPGRFSGRQFSNSRSEMNVSTLELGDSALYLCASSYAAGTYEQYFGPGTRLTVT.

The chain's CDR3 is CASSQDAVFEKLFF. As DNA, the CDR3 is TGTGCCAGCAGCCAAGACGCGGTATTCGAAAAACTGTTTTTT. The rearrangement joins TRBV4-2 to TRBJ1-4, with no clear D. This CDR3 region has 14 residues. The V gene's germline CDR1 is LGHNA and CDR2 YNFKEQ. The V end was cut by 0 bases, the J end by 8 bases, with 10 bases between.

The chain joins TRBV19 to TRBJ2-1; a possible D gene is TRBD2 (6 bases). CDR3 size: 13 residues. The germline V and J ends were trimmed by 3 bases and 4 bases, with 7 bases remaining between them. CDR1 is LNHDA and CDR2 is SQIVND in the germline V gene (reference sequence). The chain's CDR3 is CASSMGGYNEQFF. CDR3 nucleotide sequence: TGTGCCAGTAGTATGGGGGGTTACAATGAGCAGTTCTTC.

This clonotype was found many times. The rearrangement uses TRBV5-1 and TRBJ2-3; possibly TRBD1 for D (6 bases). The CDR3 has 14 amino acids. Germline CDR1 and CDR2: SGHRS and YFSETQ. V was pared by 4 bases and J by 3 bases, with 12 bases between. For the CDR3, the DNA is TGCGCCAGCAGCGAGAAACAGGGAACAGATACGCAGTATTTT. As protein: CASSEKQGTDTQYF.

Only a few counts were recorded for this clonotype. This sequence joins TRBV5-1 and TRBJ2-1, with 9 bases that match TRBD1. The CDR3 runs to 16 residues. From germline, CDR1 is SGHRS and CDR2 YFSETQ. The trim removed 1 base at V and 9 bases at J, leaving 11 bases unmatched. The CDR3 DNA follows: TGCGCCAGCAGCTTGTACGGACAGGGGATGGTTGGTGAGCAGTTCTTC. Protein: CASSLYGQGMVGEQFF.

This clonotype was recorded a few times. The chain joins TRBV24-1 to TRBJ1-1, with D uncertain. The CDR3 contains 12 residues. V was cut by 1 base and J by 10 bases, with 9 bases left in between. Germline CDR1 reads KGHDR; CDR2 reads SFDVKD. The CDR3 DNA follows: TGTGCCACCAGTGATTTTCTGGGAACAGCTTTCTTT. Its translation: CATSDFLGTAFF.

The chain carries TRBV7-3 and TRBJ2-2; possible D gene TRBD1, 5 bases. V was clipped by 2 bases and J by 6 bases, with 22 bases between them. Germline V gene sequence: CDR1 SGHTA, CDR2 FQGTGA. This CDR3 comprises 18 residues. CDR3 coding DNA: TGTGCCAGCAGCTTATACCCCTCACAGGAAGGGCGTCCCGGGGAGCTGTTTTTT. Translated, it gives CASSLYPSQEGRPGELFF.

The CDR3, as DNA: TGTGCCATCAGTGAGAGTAGCGGGGGACAAGAGACCCAGTACTTC. As protein: CAISESSGGQETQYF. This chain uses TRBV10-3 with TRBJ2-5; 9 bases map to TRBD2. The CDR3 runs 15 residues. Germline CDR1 reads ENHRY; CDR2 reads SYGVKD. Trimming removed 2 bases from V and 2 bases from J; junction bases left unmatched: 3.

This chain joins TRBV3-1 and TRBJ2-4; possibly TRBD1 for D (5 bases). Trimming shortened V by 1 base and J by 2 bases, and 27 bases separated the two germline ends. Germline V CDR1 and CDR2: LGHDT, YNNKEL (reference sequence). The CDR3 is made up of 21 amino acids. The CDR3 region is CASSQGSGARVRWNTKNIQYF. The CDR3 region has the DNA TGTGCCAGCAGCCAAGGATCCGGCGCCAGGGTAAGGTGGAATACCAAAAACATTCAGTACTTC.

This clonotype showed up just a few times. The chain employs TRBV19 and TRBJ2-1, with D perhaps given as TRBD1 or TRBD2 (5 bases each). The CDR3 has 13 amino acids. Germline values: CDR1 LNHDA, CDR2 SQIVND (reference sequence). The ends were cut back, 4 bases at V and 10 bases at J, with 14 bases in the middle. As DNA, the CDR3 is TGTGCCAGTAGTACGGGGCGGGTGGCGGAGCAGTTCTTC. As protein: CASSTGRVAEQFF.